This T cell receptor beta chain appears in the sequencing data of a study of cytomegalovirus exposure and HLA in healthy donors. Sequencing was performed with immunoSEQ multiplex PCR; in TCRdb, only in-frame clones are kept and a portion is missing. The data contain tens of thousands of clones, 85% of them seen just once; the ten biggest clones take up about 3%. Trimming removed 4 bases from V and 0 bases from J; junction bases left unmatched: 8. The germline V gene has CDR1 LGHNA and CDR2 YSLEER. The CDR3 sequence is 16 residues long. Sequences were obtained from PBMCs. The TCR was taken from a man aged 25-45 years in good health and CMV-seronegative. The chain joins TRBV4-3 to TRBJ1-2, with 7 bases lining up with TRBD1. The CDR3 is CASSLKTGLTNYGYTF. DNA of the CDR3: TGCGCCAGCAGCCTTAAGACAGGGCTTACTAACTATGGCTACACCTTC.